The clone carrying this T cell receptor beta chain came up once. The data are from a study of technical replicates of blood from a few donors. Repertoires were generated with immunoSEQ multiplex PCR, while TCRdb's copy carries only in-frame clones and drops some. The repertoire holds about 93,000 clones, with approximately 95% as singletons. Germline-derived CDR1 and CDR2 are SGHRS and YFSETQ. Trimming removed 0 bases from V and 4 bases from J, with 8 bases in between. This CDR3 is built from 13 residues. V and J are TRBV5-1 and TRBJ2-7; no definite D call. The origin of this receptor is a human donor in good health. Material: T cells isolated from PBMCs. CDR3 sequence reads: CASSLALEYEQYF. CDR3 in DNA: TGCGCCAGCAGCTTGGCCTTGGAGTACGAGCAGTACTTC.